This T cell receptor beta chain is from a study of T cell responses to AZD1222 COVID-19 vaccine. Study-level results: The sample set comprised mostly white British donors with more females, and clonal diversity was possibly underestimated.

This table comes from immunoSEQ multiplex PCR, and its TCRdb copy is limited to in-frame clones, with some not included. This repertoire shows about 150,000 clones, 92% found once; its top ten account for under 4.5%. Note on this clone: What it binds is not known.

This CDR3 spans 15 amino acids. J lost 2 bases, V lost 3 bases, and 3 bases had no gene match. From germline, CDR1 is KGHSH and CDR2 LQKENI. The TCR comes from an adult in good health. The starting material was peripheral blood, obtained on day 0 of AZD1222 vaccination. The V call is TRBV18, the J call TRBJ2-7; 11 positions match TRBD1. CDR3 sequence (DNA): TGTGCCAGCTCACCGGGGACAGGGGGAACCTACGAGCAGTACTTC. It specifies CASSPGTGGTYEQYF.